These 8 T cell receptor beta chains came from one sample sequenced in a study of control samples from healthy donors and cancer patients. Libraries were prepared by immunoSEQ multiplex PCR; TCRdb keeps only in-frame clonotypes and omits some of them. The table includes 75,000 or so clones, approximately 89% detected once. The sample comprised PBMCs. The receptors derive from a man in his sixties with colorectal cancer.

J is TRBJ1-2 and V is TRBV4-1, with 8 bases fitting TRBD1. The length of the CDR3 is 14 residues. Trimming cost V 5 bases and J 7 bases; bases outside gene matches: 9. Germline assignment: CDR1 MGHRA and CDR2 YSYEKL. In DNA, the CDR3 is TGCGCCAGCAGCTCCCGGACAGGGCCTAGTGGCTACACCTTC. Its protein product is CASSSRTGPSGYTF.

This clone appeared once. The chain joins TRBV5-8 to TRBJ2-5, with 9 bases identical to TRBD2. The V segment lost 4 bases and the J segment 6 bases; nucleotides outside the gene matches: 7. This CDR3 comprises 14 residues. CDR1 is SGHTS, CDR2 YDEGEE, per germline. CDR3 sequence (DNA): TGTGCCAGCAGCGCGGGACTAGCTAGACAGACCCAGTACTTC. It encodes CASSAGLARQTQYF.

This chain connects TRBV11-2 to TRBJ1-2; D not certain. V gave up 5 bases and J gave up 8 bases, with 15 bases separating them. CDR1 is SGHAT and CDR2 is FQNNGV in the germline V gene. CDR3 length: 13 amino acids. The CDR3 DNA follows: TGTGCCAGCAGCCGTCGGCAGGCTTGGGGCTACACCTTC. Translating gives CASSRRQAWGYTF.

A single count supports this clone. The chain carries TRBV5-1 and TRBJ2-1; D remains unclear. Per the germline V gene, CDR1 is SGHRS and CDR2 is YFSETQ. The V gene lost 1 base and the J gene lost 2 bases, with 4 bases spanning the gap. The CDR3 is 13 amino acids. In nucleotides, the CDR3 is TGCGCCAGCAGCTTGATCCCCTACAATGAGCAGTTCTTC. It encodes CASSLIPYNEQFF.

This chain's CDR3 is CASTTGPRETQYF. DNA of the CDR3: TGTGCCAGCACCACAGGGCCTCGGGAGACCCAGTACTTC. V usage is TRBV2 and J usage is TRBJ2-5; weak D call: TRBD1 (6 bases). Deletions cut 7 bases from V and 5 bases from J, with 14 bases between. The CDR3 totals 13 residues. CDR1 SNHLY and CDR2 FYNNEI come from the germline V gene.

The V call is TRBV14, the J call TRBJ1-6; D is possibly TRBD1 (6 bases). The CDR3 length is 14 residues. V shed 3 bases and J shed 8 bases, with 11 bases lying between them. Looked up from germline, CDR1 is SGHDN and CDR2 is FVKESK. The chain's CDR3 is CASSQTGRYSPLHF. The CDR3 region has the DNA TGTGCCAGCAGCCAGACAGGCCGGTATTCACCCCTCCACTTT.

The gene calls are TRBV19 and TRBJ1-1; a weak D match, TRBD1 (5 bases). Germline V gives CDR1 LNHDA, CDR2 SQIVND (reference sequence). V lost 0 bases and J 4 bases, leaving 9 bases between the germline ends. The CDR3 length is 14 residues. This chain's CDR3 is CASSIDVGGTEAFF. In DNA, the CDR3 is TGTGCCAGTAGTATAGACGTTGGGGGCACTGAAGCTTTCTTT.

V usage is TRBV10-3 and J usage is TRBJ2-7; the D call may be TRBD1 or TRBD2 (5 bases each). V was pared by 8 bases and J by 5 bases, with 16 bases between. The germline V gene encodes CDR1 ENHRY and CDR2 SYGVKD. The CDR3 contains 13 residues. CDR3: CAIQGGQGHEQYF. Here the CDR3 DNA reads TGTGCCATCCAAGGCGGGCAGGGACACGAGCAGTACTTC.